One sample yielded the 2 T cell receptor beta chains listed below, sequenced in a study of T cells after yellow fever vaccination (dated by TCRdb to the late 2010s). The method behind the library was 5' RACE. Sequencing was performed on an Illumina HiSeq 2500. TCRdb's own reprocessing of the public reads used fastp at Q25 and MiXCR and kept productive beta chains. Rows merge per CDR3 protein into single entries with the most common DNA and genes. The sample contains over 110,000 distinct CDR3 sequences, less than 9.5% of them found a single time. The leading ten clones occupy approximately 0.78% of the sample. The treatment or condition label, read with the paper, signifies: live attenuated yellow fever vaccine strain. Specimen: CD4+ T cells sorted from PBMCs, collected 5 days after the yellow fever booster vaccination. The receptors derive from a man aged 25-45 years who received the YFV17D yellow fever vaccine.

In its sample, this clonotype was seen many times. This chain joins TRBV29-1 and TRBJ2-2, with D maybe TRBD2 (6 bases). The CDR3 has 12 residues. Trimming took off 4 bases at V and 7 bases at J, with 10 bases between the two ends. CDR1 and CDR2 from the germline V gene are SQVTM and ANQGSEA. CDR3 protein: CSVGGAGGELFF. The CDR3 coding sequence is TGCAGCGTTGGGGGAGCGGGCGGGGAGCTGTTTTTT.

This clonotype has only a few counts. CDR3 amino acids: CASSSGLAGGRTYNEQFF. The CDR3 nucleotides are TGTGCCAGCAGCTCGGGACTAGCGGGAGGTCGGACCTACAATGAGCAGTTCTTC. This chain connects TRBV5-4 to TRBJ2-1; TRBD2 agrees at 15 bases. This CDR3 region has 18 residues. The J segment lost 2 bases and the V segment lost 3 bases, leaving 6 bases of the junction unmatched. Germline CDR1 and CDR2: SGHNT and YYREEE (reference sequence). Full variable domain (rest looked up from reference TRBV5-4 and TRBJ2-1): ETGVTQSPTHLIKTRGQQVTLRCSSQSGHNTVSWYQQALGQGPQFIFQYYREEENGRGNFPPRFSGLQFPNYSSELNVNALELDDSALYLCASSSGLAGGRTYNEQFFGPGTRLTVL.